The sequence of this TCR beta chain was determined in a study of shared clonotypes between healthy human individuals. This CDR3 contains 15 residues. Germline V gene data show CDR1 as LNHDA and CDR2 as SQIVND (reference sequence). Trimming removed 6 bases from V and 3 bases from J, with 17 bases in between. In the original analysis: Junction-only sequences without quality scores came from ImmunoSEQ, so filtering differed. TCRdb keeps only in-frame clones here, not all; method: immunoSEQ multiplex PCR. From that table come the V and J calls and clone size; the DNA was used to work out D and trimming. Among under 1,100,000 clones listed, 65% to 75% were seen once.

The sample taken for sequencing was memory CD4+ T cells sorted from blood. Subset reported: CD45RA-negative fraction. The receptor's source is a young man in good health. This rearrangement joins TRBV19 to TRBJ1-1; D remains unclear. CDR3: CASRLTRLRDTEAFF. The CDR3 nucleotides read TGTGCCAGTAGACTGACCCGCCTGAGGGACACTGAAGCTTTCTTT.